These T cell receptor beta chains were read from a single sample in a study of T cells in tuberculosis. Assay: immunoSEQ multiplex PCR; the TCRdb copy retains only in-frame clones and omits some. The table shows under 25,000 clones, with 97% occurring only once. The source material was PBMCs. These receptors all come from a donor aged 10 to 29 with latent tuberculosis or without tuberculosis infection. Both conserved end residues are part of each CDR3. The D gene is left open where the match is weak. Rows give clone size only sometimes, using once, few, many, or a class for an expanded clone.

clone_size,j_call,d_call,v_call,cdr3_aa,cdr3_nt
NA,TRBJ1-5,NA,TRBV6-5,CASSYERYQPQHF,TGTGCCAGCAGTTACGAGAGGTATCAGCCCCAGCATTTT
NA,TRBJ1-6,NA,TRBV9,CASSVGHYNSPLHF,TGTGCCAGCAGCGTAGGACACTATAATTCACCCCTCCACTTT
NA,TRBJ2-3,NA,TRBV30,CAWSRTTSSTDTQYF,TGTGCCTGGAGTCGGACTACCTCTAGCACAGATACGCAGTATTTT
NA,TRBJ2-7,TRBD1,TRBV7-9,CASSDRDSSYEQYF,TGTGCCAGCAGCGACAGGGACAGCTCCTACGAGCAGTACTTC
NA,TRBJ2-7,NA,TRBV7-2,CASSLARGSYEQYF,TGTGCCAGCAGCTTAGCACGAGGCTCCTACGAGCAGTACTTC
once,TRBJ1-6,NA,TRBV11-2,CASSLSGTPNNSPLHF,TGTGCCAGCAGCCTTTCCGGGACACCTAATAATTCACCCCTCCACTTT
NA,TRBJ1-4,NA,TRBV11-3,CASRRFNEKLFF,TGTGCCAGCAGGCGTTTTAATGAAAAACTGTTTTTT
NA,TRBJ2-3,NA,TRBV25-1,CASSDQGEDTQYF,TGTGCCAGCAGTGACCAGGGTGAAGATACGCAGTATTTT
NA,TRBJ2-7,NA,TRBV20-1,CSATDRYEQYF,TGCAGTGCAACGGACAGATACGAGCAGTACTTC
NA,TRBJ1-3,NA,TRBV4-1,CASSQERSSGNTIYF,TGCGCCAGCAGCCAGGAGAGAAGCTCTGGAAACACCATATATTTT
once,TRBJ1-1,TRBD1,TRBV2,CARTGQRNTEAFF,TGTGCCAGGACGGGACAGAGGAACACTGAAGCTTTCTTT
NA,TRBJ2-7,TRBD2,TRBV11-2,CASRRIAGKQYF,TGTGCCAGCAGACGTATAGCGGGGAAACAGTACTTC
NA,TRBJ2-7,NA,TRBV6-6,CASSWQGGEQYF,TGTGCCAGCAGTTGGCAGGGCGGCGAGCAGTACTTC
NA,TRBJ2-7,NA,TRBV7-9,CASSRASHEQYF,TGTGCCAGCAGCCGCGCCTCTCACGAGCAGTACTTC
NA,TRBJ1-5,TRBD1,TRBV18,CASSPKPGQINQPQHF,TGTGCCAGCTCACCTAAACCGGGACAGATCAATCAGCCCCAGCATTTT
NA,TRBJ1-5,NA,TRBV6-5,CASSPGPFSNQPQHF,TGTGCCAGCAGTCCCGGTCCTTTTAGCAATCAGCCCCAGCATTTT
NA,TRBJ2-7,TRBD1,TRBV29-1,CSVERGQGGYEQYF,TGCAGCGTTGAAAGAGGACAGGGGGGCTACGAGCAGTACTTC
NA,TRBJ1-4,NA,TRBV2,CASTFSATNEKLFF,TGTGCCAGCACCTTTTCCGCAACTAATGAAAAACTGTTTTTT
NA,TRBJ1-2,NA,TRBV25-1,CASQRGGIGNGYTF,TGTGCCTCTCAAAGGGGAGGCATAGGGAATGGCTACACCTTC
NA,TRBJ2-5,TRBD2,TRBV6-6,CASSYRAGKETQYF,TGTGCCAGCAGTTATAGAGCGGGGAAAGAGACCCAGTACTTC
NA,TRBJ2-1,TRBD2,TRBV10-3,CAIPKREGGEQFF,TGTGCCATCCCTAAGCGGGAGGGCGGTGAGCAGTTCTTC
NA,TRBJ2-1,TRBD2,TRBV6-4,CASSERGLAGGLDEQFF,TGTGCCAGCAGTGAAAGAGGGCTAGCGGGAGGGCTTGATGAGCAGTTCTTC
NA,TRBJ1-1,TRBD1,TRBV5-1,CASSHPGQGGEAFF,TGCGCCAGCAGCCACCCGGGACAGGGGGGCGAAGCTTTCTTT
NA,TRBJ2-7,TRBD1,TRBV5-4,CASSFIGQGVYEQYF,TGTGCCAGCAGCTTCATCGGACAGGGGGTGTACGAGCAGTACTTC
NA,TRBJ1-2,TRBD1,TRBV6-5,CASRVTGSNYGYTF,TGTGCCAGCAGGGTGACAGGGAGTAACTATGGCTACACCTTC
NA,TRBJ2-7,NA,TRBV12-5,CASGLVLSREYEQYF,TGTGCTAGTGGTTTGGTACTCTCCCGGGAGTACGAGCAGTACTTC
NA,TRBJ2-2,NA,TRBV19,CASKLIKGDTGELFF,TGTGCCAGTAAATTGATAAAGGGGGACACCGGGGAGCTGTTTTTT
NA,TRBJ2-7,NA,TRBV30,CAWTPPGGYEQYF,TGTGCCTGGACCCCCCCCGGGGGCTACGAGCAGTACTTC
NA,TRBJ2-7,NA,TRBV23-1,CASSQWAREPYPSEQYF,TGCGCCAGCAGTCAATGGGCCAGGGAACCGTATCCGTCCGAGCAGTACTTC
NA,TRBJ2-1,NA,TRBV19,CASSMAGWDEQFF,TGTGCCAGTAGTATGGCAGGGTGGGATGAGCAGTTCTTC
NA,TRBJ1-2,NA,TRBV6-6,CASSYSAQGIYYGYTF,TGTGCCAGCAGTTACTCGGCCCAGGGGATCTACTATGGCTACACCTTC
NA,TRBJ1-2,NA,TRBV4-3,CASSQVVGQANGYTF,TGCGCCAGCAGCCAAGTCGTCGGTCAGGCAAATGGCTACACCTTC
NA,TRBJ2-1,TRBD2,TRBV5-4,CASSFTAGGGEQFF,TGTGCCAGCAGCTTCACAGCGGGGGGTGGTGAGCAGTTCTTC
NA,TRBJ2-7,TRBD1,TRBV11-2,CASSLDRVYEQYF,TGTGCCAGCAGCCTAGACAGGGTTTACGAGCAGTACTTC
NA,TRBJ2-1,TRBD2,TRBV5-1,CASSLFLAGASYNEQFF,TGCGCCAGCAGCTTGTTCCTAGCGGGGGCCTCCTACAATGAGCAGTTCTTC
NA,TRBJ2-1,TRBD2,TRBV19,CASSIFGTSGRSSYNEQFF,TGTGCCAGTAGTATATTTGGGACTAGCGGGAGAAGCTCCTACAATGAGCAGTTCTTC
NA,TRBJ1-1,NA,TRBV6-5,CASGRFMNTEAFF,TGTGCCAGTGGGAGGTTTATGAACACTGAAGCTTTCTTT
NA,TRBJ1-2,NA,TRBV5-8,CASSRGQQGYGYTF,TGTGCCAGCAGCCGCGGCCAGCAGGGCTATGGCTACACCTTC
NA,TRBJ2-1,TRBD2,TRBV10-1,CASSETTLAGGVNEQFF,TGCGCCAGCAGCGAGACGACTCTAGCGGGGGGGGTTAATGAGCAGTTCTTC
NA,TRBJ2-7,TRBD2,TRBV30,CAWSSGGAGEQYF,TGTGCCTGGAGTAGCGGGGGGGCCGGGGAGCAGTACTTC
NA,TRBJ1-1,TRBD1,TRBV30,CAWARQGVFRTEAFF,TGTGCCTGGGCAAGACAGGGGGTTTTCCGCACTGAAGCTTTCTTT